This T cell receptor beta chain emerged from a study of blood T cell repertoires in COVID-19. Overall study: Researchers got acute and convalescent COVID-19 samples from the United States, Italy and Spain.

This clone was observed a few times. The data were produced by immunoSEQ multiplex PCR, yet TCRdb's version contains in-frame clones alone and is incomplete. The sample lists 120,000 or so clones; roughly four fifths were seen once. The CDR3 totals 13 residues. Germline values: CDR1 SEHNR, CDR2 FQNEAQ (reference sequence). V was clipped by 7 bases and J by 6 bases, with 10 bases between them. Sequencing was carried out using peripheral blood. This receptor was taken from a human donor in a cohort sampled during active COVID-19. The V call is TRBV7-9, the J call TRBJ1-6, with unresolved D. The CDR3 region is CASTPVANSPLHF. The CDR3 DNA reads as TGTGCCAGCACGCCAGTCGCTAATTCACCCCTCCACTTT.